The next 27 T cell receptor beta chains were all read from a single sample in a study of blood T cell repertoires in COVID-19. Sequenced by immunoSEQ multiplex PCR; TCRdb stores in-frame clones only, minus some. The table has 72,000 or so clones, over 70% seen once. The sequencing sample was made of peripheral blood. The receptors derive from a man aged 65 to 85 who had recovered from COVID-19.

This clone was seen once. The chain recombines TRBV30 with TRBJ2-1; 7 nucleotides match TRBD1. The CDR3 is 13 residues long. Looked up from germline, CDR1 is GTSNPN and CDR2 is SVGIG (reference sequence). V trimming: 1 base; J trimming: 10 bases; junction bases outside the gene matches: 7. The CDR3 loop reads CAWSATGWGEQFF. DNA for the CDR3: TGTGCCTGGAGTGCGACAGGGTGGGGCGAGCAGTTCTTC.

The V and J genes are TRBV6-5 and TRBJ1-1; D uncertain. CDR3 length: 14 amino acids. Trimming took 2 bases from V and 4 from J, leaving 11 bases between them. The V gene's germline CDR1 is MNHEY and CDR2 SVGAGI. The CDR3 protein is CASSYQPGPTEAFF. In DNA form, the CDR3 reads TGTGCCAGCAGTTACCAGCCAGGTCCCACTGAAGCTTTCTTT.

The rearrangement uses TRBV11-1 and TRBJ2-3, with D perhaps TRBD2 (6 bases). V was trimmed by 5 bases and J by 0 bases, leaving 12 bases between them. The CDR3 has 15 amino acids. Germline V gives CDR1 SGHAT, CDR2 FQDESV (reference sequence). The CDR3 region is CASSRDFDSTDTQYF. For the CDR3, the DNA is TGTGCCAGCAGCCGGGACTTCGATAGCACAGATACGCAGTATTTT. Together with reference TRBV11-1 and TRBJ2-3, the CDR3 gives the full variable domain: EAEVAQSPRYKITEKSQAVAFWCDPISGHATLYWYRQILGQGPELLVQFQDESVVDDSQLPKDRFSAERLKGVDSTLKIQPAELGDSAMYLCASSRDFDSTDTQYFGPGTRLTVL.

This chain joins TRBV5-1 and TRBJ2-5, with a weak D call TRBD1 (6 bases). The ends were cut back, 4 bases at V and 2 bases at J, with 15 bases in the middle. The CDR3 totals 15 residues. Germline CDR1 is SGHRS and CDR2 is YFSETQ. CDR3 residues: CASSKIPGQQETQYF. CDR3 nucleotides: TGCGCCAGCAGCAAAATTCCGGGACAACAAGAGACCCAGTACTTC.

The V gene is TRBV13, the J gene TRBJ2-5; 8 bases are shared with TRBD2. This CDR3 region has 14 residues. The germline CDR1 and CDR2 sequences are PRHDT and FYEKMQ (reference sequence). Trimming at V came to 5 bases and at J to 4 bases, leaving 6 bases not matched to a gene. The CDR3 DNA is TGTGCCAGCAGCCTCGGGGGGGCCTTAGAGACCCAGTACTTC. Its protein product is CASSLGGALETQYF.

The chain couples TRBV6-5 to TRBJ1-5, with a possible D match to TRBD1 (5 bases). There are 14 residues in the CDR3. Trimming took 4 bases from V and 3 from J, leaving 10 bases between them. Germline-derived CDR1 and CDR2 are MNHEY and SVGAGI. The CDR3 reads CASSSPRDNQPQHF. For the CDR3, the DNA is TGTGCCAGCAGTTCCCCCAGGGACAATCAGCCCCAGCATTTT.

The rearrangement joins TRBV9 to TRBJ2-3; 10 bases agree with TRBD2. V lost 5 bases and J lost 4; bases outside the gene matches: 7. There are 15 residues in the CDR3. Germline V gene data show CDR1 as SGDLS and CDR2 as YYNGEE. The DNA for the CDR3 is TGTGCCAGCAGTGACCCTAGCGGGAGTGCAGATACGCAGTATTTT. This codes for CASSDPSGSADTQYF.

The chain links TRBV6-5 to TRBJ2-7; the match to TRBD1 covers 8 bases. There are 14 residues in the CDR3. V shed 7 bases and J 5 bases; nucleotides not matched to a gene: 10. Per the germline V gene, CDR1 is MNHEY and CDR2 is SVGAGI. As DNA, the CDR3 is TGTGCCAGCACCCTCCCCAGGACAGGGCACGAGCAGTACTTC. Protein sequence: CASTLPRTGHEQYF.

The chain couples TRBV6-2 or TRBV6-3 to TRBJ2-3, with 8 bases aligning to TRBD2. V lost 3 bases to trimming and J lost 3 bases; unmatched junction nucleotides: 8. The CDR3 has 16 amino acids. The germline V gene encodes CDR1 MNHEY and CDR2 SVGEGT. The CDR3 reads CASSYERGGGTDTQYF. The CDR3 nucleotides are TGTGCCAGCAGTTATGAGAGAGGCGGGGGGACAGATACGCAGTATTTT.

The table lists this clone with a few counts. The rearrangement links TRBV10-3 to TRBJ2-7; D possibly corresponds to TRBD1 (5 bases). Germline V CDR1 and CDR2: ENHRY, SYGVKD. V was trimmed by 3 bases and J by 1 base, leaving 7 bases between them. The CDR3 loop spans 13 amino acids. This chain's CDR3 is CAISDRASYEQYF. In DNA, the CDR3 is TGTGCCATCAGTGACAGGGCGTCCTACGAGCAGTACTTC.

This clone occurred once. CDR3 sequence reads: CASRTTGGYSGANVLTF. The CDR3 DNA is TGTGCCAGCCGAACGACAGGGGGCTACTCTGGGGCCAACGTCCTGACTTTC. The V and J genes are TRBV3-1 (or the pseudogene TRBV3-2) and TRBJ2-6; the match to TRBD1 covers 10 bases. Looked up from germline, CDR1 is LGHDT and CDR2 is YNNKEL (reference sequence). V shed 8 bases, J shed 0 bases, and the junction held 7 bases outside the gene matches. CDR3 length: 17 residues.

The CDR3 nucleotides are TGTGCCAGCACCGAGGGGCGGGGGCCCGTGGGGACAGATACGCAGTATTTT. It translates to CASTEGRGPVGTDTQYF. The chain uses TRBV28 and TRBJ2-3; weak D call: TRBD2 (7 bases). Trimming left V 7 bases short and J 3 bases short, with 23 bases between. Germline V CDR1 and CDR2: MDHEN, SYDVKM. CDR3 size: 17 residues.

CDR3 sequence reads: CASSPARQPNQPQHF. CDR3 DNA sequence: TGTGCCAGCTCACCAGCCCGACAGCCCAATCAGCCCCAGCATTTT. This chain uses TRBV18 with TRBJ1-5; possibly TRBD1 for D (5 bases). V was clipped by 2 bases and J by 3 bases, with 11 bases between them. This CDR3 spans 15 amino acids. CDR1 is KGHSH and CDR2 is LQKENI in the germline V gene.

The rearrangement joins TRBV5-1 to TRBJ2-3; D unclear. Germline V gene sequence: CDR1 SGHRS, CDR2 YFSETQ. The CDR3 is made up of 17 amino acids. The V gene lost 2 bases and the J gene lost 1 base, with 17 bases spanning the gap. CDR3 region: CASSFNPSGVGTDTQYF. In DNA, the CDR3 is TGCGCCAGCAGCTTCAACCCGTCCGGAGTGGGCACAGATACGCAGTATTTT.

In this sample, this clone turned up a few times. CDR3 DNA: TGTGCCAGCAGTACCTCTAGCGGGGGCACAGATACGCAGTATTTT. It encodes CASSTSSGGTDTQYF. This chain connects TRBV28 to TRBJ2-3, with 9 bases fitting TRBD2. Germline V CDR1 and CDR2: MDHEN, SYDVKM. CDR3 length equals 15 residues. Germline trimming cut 5 bases from V and 1 base from J; bases unmatched to any gene: 4.

The CDR3 region is CASSQVYPQGAGGGYEQYF. The CDR3 DNA follows: TGCGCCAGCAGCCAAGTATATCCGCAGGGTGCCGGTGGTGGCTACGAGCAGTACTTC. The chain links TRBV4-3 to TRBJ2-7, with D perhaps TRBD1 (5 bases). The CDR3 loop spans 19 amino acids. The ends were cut back, 1 base at V and 3 bases at J, with 25 bases in the middle. The germline V gene encodes CDR1 LGHNA and CDR2 YSLEER.

V is TRBV7-2 and J is TRBJ2-5; a possible D gene is TRBD2 (5 bases). V was trimmed by 6 bases and J by 3 bases, leaving 14 bases between them. The CDR3 runs 14 residues. Germline V CDR1 and CDR2: SGHTA, FQGNSA. The CDR3 protein is CASSPQRLKETQYF. The DNA of the CDR3 is TGTGCCAGCAGTCCTCAGCGGTTGAAAGAGACCCAGTACTTC.

V is TRBV11-2 and J is TRBJ2-1, with D possibly TRBD1 on 6 matching bases. Germline CDR1 and CDR2: SGHAT and FQNNGV. V lost 3 bases, J lost 4 bases, and 7 bases lay in between. The CDR3 runs 13 residues. CDR3 sequence reads: CASSLDRYNEQFF. The CDR3 DNA reads TGTGCCAGCAGCTTGGACAGATACAATGAGCAGTTCTTC.

The table lists this clone with a few counts. The chain uses TRBV7-2 and TRBJ2-3, with 8 bases aligning to TRBD2. The CDR3 runs to 15 residues. The V segment lost 8 bases and the J segment 0 bases; nucleotides outside the gene matches: 7. Germline loops: CDR1 SGHTA, CDR2 FQGNSA. The CDR3: CASAWSGRSTDTQYF. CDR3 coding DNA: TGTGCCAGCGCTTGGAGCGGGAGAAGCACAGATACGCAGTATTTT. Full variable domain (remainder filled in from reference TRBV7-2 and TRBJ2-3): GAGVSQSPSNKVTEKGKDVELRCDPISGHTALYWYRQSLGQGLEFLIYFQGNSAPDKSGLPSDRFSAERTGGSVSTLTIQRTQQEDSAVYLCASAWSGRSTDTQYFGPGTRLTVL.

The chain links TRBV21-1 to TRBJ1-5. TRBV21-1 constitutes a pseudogene. There are 13 residues in the CDR3. The CDR3 here is CASRPGLHQPQHF. The DNA of the CDR3 is TGTGCCAGCAGACCGGGACTCCATCAGCCCCAGCATTTT.

The chain employs TRBV7-9 and TRBJ2-5; possibly TRBD2 for D (6 bases). Germline loops: CDR1 SEHNR, CDR2 FQNEAQ (reference sequence). This CDR3 is built from 13 residues. Trimming removed 2 bases at V and 5 bases at J, with 9 bases between. The CDR3 is CASSLRREETQYF. CDR3 coding DNA: TGTGCCAGCAGCTTACGGAGGGAGGAGACCCAGTACTTC. Complete variable domain (other parts from reference TRBV7-9 and TRBJ2-5): DTGVSQNPRHKITKRGQNVTFRCDPISEHNRLYWYRQTLGQGPEFLTYFQNEAQLEKSRLLSDRFSAERPKGSFSTLEIQRTEQGDSAMYLCASSLRREETQYFGPGTRLLVL.

J is TRBJ2-1 and V is TRBV18; a possible D gene is TRBD1 (5 bases). Trimming shortened V by 3 bases and J by 1 base, and 10 bases separated the two germline ends. Germline V gene lookup returns CDR1 KGHSH and CDR2 LQKENI. The CDR3 sequence is 15 residues long. CDR3 protein: CASSPAGLSYNEQFF. CDR3 sequence (DNA): TGTGCCAGCTCACCTGCAGGGTTGTCCTACAATGAGCAGTTCTTC.

This rearrangement joins TRBV15 to TRBJ2-1, with 8 bases aligning to TRBD2. The CDR3 consists of 13 residues. Germline CDR1 and CDR2: LNHNV and YYDKDF (reference sequence). V shed 5 bases and J 6 bases; nucleotides not matched to a gene: 3. CDR3: CATSPGGVNEQFF. The CDR3 DNA reads TGTGCCACCAGCCCCGGGGGGGTCAATGAGCAGTTCTTC. Based on the CDR3 plus reference TRBV15 and TRBJ2-1, the full variable domain is DAMVIQNPRYQVTQFGKPVTLSCSQTLNHNVMYWYQQKSSQAPKLLFHYYDKDFNNEADTPDNFQSRRPNTSFCFLDIRSPGLGDTAMYLCATSPGGVNEQFFGPGTRLTVL.

Only a few counts were recorded for this clone. CDR3 protein: CASSPTPGLYNEQFF. CDR3 DNA sequence: TGTGCCAGCAGCCCAACCCCGGGACTTTACAATGAGCAGTTCTTC. The chain carries TRBV5-4 and TRBJ2-1, with D maybe TRBD2 (6 bases). Germline CDR1 is SGHNT and CDR2 is YYREEE (reference sequence). The CDR3 has 15 residues. Trimming stripped 4 bases from V and 4 bases from J, with 15 bases between.

This clone has only one observation. The rearrangement uses TRBV7-8 and TRBJ1-2; D is unresolved. Trimming took off 4 bases at V and 5 bases at J, with 17 bases between the two ends. The CDR3 runs to 15 residues. CDR1 is SGHVS and CDR2 is FQNEAQ in the germline V gene. In DNA, the CDR3 is TGTGCCAGCAGCTCATCAAGAGCGACCGGGTATGGCTACACCTTC. Translating gives CASSSSRATGYGYTF.

The chain has TRBV28 and TRBJ1-2, with TRBD1 matching over 7 bases. Germline assignment: CDR1 MDHEN and CDR2 SYDVKM. With 6 bases clipped from V and 7 bases from J, the junction kept 14 bases outside the gene matches. The CDR3 is made up of 15 amino acids. CDR3 sequence: CASSPNTSGGAGYTF. The CDR3 nucleotides read TGTGCCAGCAGCCCCAACACATCAGGGGGAGCTGGCTACACCTTC.

This chain connects TRBV5-5 to TRBJ2-7; D not resolved. The CDR3 has 13 residues. The V end lost 2 bases, the J end lost 0 bases, and 6 bases lay between the germline ends. The germline gives CDR1 SGHKS, CDR2 YYEKEE (reference sequence). The CDR3 DNA reads as TGTGCCAGCAGCTTCCTCAGCTCCTACGAGCAGTACTTC. Translation gives CASSFLSSYEQYF.